The source of this TCR beta chain is a study of T cell repertoires in cytomegalovirus infection. Across the study: Signatures in public TCR beta sequences pointed to both CMV infection and matching HLA type.

TCRdb processed the reads anew with MiXCR; each CDR3 protein has one entry. In the table there are approximately 43,000 distinct CDR3 sequences, 20% to 25% of which are singletons. Notes on the study in general: Public TCR beta family frequency separated CMV-and-HLA carriers, including in an independent cohort. Clonotype analysis showed dominance of the ex vivo response by HLA-C-restricted CMV-specific TCR beta clonotypes.

As concerns this clonotype: No antigen is known for it.

The germline V and J ends were trimmed by 2 bases and 5 bases, with 7 bases remaining between them. Germline V gives CDR1 SEHNR, CDR2 FQNEAQ (reference sequence). The CDR3 contains 12 residues. Source material: PBMCs, sequenced either directly or after in vitro stimulation (not recorded which). The chain combines TRBV7-9 with TRBJ2-7; D unresolved. The clonotype was recovered from a human donor in good health (CMV status not recorded). Some clones in this sample may be carry-over from other donors' samples. This chain's CDR3 is CASSLFAHEQYF. In nucleotides, the CDR3 is TGTGCCAGCAGCTTATTCGCCCACGAGCAGTACTTC. The full variable domain, rest sourced from reference TRBV7-9 and TRBJ2-7, is DTGVSQNPRHKITKRGQNVTFRCDPISEHNRLYWYRQTLGQGPEFLTYFQNEAQLEKSRLLSDRFSAERPKGSFSTLEIQRTEQGDSAMYLCASSLFAHEQYFGPGTRLTVT.